This T cell receptor (beta chain) was retrieved from a study of T cells in localized non-small cell lung cancer. Notes on the study in general: One tumor region alone was sequenced, and heterogeneity therefore remains possible. In the blood, greater T cell density corresponded to longer overall survival. Clonality of T cells reached its maximum in uninvolved adjacent lung, surpassing tumor.

V shed 5 bases and J shed 5 bases, with 16 bases lying between them. Germline CDR1 SGHAT, CDR2 FQNNGV. The CDR3 has 15 amino acids. Libraries were prepared by immunoSEQ multiplex PCR; TCRdb keeps only in-frame clonotypes and omits some of them. The repertoire holds roughly 26,000 clones, approximately 84% seen once, with roughly a tenth in the top ten. Comments on this clone: The antigen is not known.

The rearrangement uses TRBV11-2 and TRBJ2-1; D is perhaps TRBD1 (8 bases). The starting material was peripheral blood, obtained before any cancer treatment. The TCR sequence derives from a man aged 35-75 years with stage III squamous cell lung carcinoma. CDR3 bases: TGTGCCAGCAGCCCCGGGGGGACAGGAAACAATGAGCAGTTCTTC. It specifies CASSPGGTGNNEQFF.